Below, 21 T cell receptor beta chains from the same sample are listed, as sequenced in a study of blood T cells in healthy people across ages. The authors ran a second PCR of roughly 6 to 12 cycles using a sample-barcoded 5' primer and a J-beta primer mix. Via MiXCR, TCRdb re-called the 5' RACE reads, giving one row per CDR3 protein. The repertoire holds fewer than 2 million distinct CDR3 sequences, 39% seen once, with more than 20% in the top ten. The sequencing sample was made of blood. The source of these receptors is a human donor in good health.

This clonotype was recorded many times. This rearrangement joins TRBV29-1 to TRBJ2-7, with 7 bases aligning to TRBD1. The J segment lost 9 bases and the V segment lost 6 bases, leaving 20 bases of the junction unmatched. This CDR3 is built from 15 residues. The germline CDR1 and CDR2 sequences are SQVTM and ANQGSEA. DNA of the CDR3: TGCAGCGTCAAACCACGGGACAGAGTATACGGGGTGCAGTACTTC. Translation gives CSVKPRDRVYGVQYF.

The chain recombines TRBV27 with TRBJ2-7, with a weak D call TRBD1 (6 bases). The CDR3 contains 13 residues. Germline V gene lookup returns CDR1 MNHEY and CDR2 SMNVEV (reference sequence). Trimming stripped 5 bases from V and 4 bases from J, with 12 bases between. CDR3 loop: CASSKGVSYEQYF. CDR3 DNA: TGTGCCAGCAGTAAGGGGGTTTCTTACGAGCAGTACTTC.

This CDR3 reads CASSERAGPNEQYF. For the CDR3, the DNA is TGTGCCAGCAGTGAACGGGCGGGACCCAACGAGCAGTACTTC. The V call is TRBV2, the J call TRBJ2-7, with D perhaps matching TRBD2 (6 bases). The CDR3 has 14 residues. The V gene's germline CDR1 is SNHLY and CDR2 FYNNEI. Trimming cost V 2 bases and J 5 bases, with 13 bases left between them. Together with reference TRBV2 and TRBJ2-7, the CDR3 gives the full variable domain: EPEVTQTPSHQVTQMGQEVILRCVPISNHLYFYWYRQILGQKVEFLVSFYNNEISEKSEIFDDQFSVERPDGSNFTLKIRSTKLEDSAMYFCASSERAGPNEQYFGPGTRLTVT.

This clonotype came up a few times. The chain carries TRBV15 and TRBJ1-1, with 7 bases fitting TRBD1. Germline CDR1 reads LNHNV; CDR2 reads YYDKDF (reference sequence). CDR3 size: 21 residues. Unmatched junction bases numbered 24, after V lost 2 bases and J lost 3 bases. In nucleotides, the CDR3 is TGTGCCACCAGCAGATCCATTCGGGGCCTGGGGAGGGGGCGCGAGGACACTGAAGCTTTCTTT. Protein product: CATSRSIRGLGRGREDTEAFF.

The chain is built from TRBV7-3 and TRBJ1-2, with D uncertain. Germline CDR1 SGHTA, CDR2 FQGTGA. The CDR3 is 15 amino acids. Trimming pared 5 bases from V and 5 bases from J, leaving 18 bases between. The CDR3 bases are TGTGCCAGCAGCCCGACGGAGGGTTTCGGGTATGGCTACACCTTC. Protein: CASSPTEGFGYGYTF.

CDR3 sequence (DNA): TGTGCCAGCGCCCTGGGGGGCGAAGAGACCCAGTACTTC. Translating it yields CASALGGEETQYF. The chain is built from TRBV7-9 and TRBJ2-5; either TRBD1 or TRBD2 may supply D (6 bases each). The CDR3 is 13 amino acids. Trimming removed 8 bases at V and 3 bases at J, with 13 bases between. Germline values: CDR1 SEHNR, CDR2 FQNEAQ (reference sequence).

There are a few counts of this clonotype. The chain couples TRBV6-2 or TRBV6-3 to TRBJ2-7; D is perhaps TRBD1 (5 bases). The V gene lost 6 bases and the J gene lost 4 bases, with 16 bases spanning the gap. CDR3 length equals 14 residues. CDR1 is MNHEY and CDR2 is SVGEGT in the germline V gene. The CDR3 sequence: CASRWGSVPYEQYF. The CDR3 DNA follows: TGTGCCAGCAGGTGGGGCAGTGTACCATACGAGCAGTACTTC.

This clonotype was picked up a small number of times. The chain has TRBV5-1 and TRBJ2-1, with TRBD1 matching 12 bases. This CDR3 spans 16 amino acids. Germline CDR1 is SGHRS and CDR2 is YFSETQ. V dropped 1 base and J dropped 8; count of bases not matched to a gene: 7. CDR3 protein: CASSLPPGQGADEQFF. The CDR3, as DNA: TGCGCCAGCAGCTTGCCCCCGGGACAGGGGGCCGATGAGCAGTTCTTC.

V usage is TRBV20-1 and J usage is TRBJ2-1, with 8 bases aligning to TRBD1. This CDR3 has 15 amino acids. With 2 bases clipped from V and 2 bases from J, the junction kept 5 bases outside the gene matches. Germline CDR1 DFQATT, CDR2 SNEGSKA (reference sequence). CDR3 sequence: CSARPPGGAYNEQFF. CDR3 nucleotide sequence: TGCAGTGCTAGACCTCCAGGGGGCGCCTACAATGAGCAGTTCTTC.

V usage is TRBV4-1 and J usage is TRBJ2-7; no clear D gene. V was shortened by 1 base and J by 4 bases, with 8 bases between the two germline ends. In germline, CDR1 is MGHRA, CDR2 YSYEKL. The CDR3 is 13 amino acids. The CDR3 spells CASSQVVEYEQYF. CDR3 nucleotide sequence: TGCGCCAGCAGCCAAGTAGTAGAGTACGAGCAGTACTTC.

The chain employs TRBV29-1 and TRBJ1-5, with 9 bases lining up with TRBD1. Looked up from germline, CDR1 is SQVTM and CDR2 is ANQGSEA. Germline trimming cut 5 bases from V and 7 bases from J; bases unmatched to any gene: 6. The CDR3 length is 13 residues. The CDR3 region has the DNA TGCAGCGTTTGTACAGGGGGCGGGCAGCCCCAGCATTTT. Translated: CSVCTGGGQPQHF.

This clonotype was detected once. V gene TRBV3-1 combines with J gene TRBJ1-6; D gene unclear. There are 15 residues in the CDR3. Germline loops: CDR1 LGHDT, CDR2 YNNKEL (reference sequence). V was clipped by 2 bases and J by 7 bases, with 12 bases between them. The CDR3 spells CASSQFPRANSPLHF. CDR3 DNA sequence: TGTGCCAGCAGCCAATTTCCCAGAGCAAATTCACCCCTCCACTTT. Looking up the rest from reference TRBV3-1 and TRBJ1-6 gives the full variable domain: DTAVSQTPKYLVTQMGNDKSIKCEQNLGHDTMYWYKQDSKKFLKIMFSYNNKELIINETVPNRFSPKSPDKAHLNLHINSLELGDSAVYFCASSQFPRANSPLHFGNGTRLTVT.

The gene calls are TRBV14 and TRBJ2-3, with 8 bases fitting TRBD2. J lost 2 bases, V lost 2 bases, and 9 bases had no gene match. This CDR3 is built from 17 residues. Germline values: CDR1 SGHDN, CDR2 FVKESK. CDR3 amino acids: CASSQLAGRIATDTQYF. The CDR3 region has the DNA TGTGCCAGCAGCCAATTAGCGGGGAGAATCGCCACAGATACGCAGTATTTT.

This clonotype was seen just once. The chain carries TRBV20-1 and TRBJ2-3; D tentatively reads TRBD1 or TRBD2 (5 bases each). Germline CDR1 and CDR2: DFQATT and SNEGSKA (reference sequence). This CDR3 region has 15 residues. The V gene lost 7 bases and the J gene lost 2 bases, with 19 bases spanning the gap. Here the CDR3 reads CSGNRDRPYTDTQYF. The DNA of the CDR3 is TGCAGTGGAAACCGGGACCGACCTTACACAGATACGCAGTATTTT.

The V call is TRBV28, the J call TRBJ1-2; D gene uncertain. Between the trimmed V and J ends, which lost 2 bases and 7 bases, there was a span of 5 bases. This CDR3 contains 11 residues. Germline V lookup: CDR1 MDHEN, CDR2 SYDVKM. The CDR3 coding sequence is TGTGCCAGCAGTTTACGCCTTGGCTACACCTTC. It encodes CASSLRLGYTF.

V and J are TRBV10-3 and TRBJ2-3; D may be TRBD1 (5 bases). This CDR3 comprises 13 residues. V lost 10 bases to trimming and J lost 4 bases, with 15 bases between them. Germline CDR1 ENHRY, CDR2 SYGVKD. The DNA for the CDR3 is TGTGCCACGCAATTTAGGGGTTCAGATACGCAGTATTTT. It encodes CATQFRGSDTQYF.

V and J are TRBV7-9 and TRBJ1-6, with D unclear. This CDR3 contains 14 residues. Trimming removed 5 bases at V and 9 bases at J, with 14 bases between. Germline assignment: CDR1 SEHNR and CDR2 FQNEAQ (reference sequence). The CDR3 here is CASSREFPSSPLHF. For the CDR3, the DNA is TGTGCCAGCAGCCGGGAGTTCCCTAGTTCACCCCTCCACTTT.

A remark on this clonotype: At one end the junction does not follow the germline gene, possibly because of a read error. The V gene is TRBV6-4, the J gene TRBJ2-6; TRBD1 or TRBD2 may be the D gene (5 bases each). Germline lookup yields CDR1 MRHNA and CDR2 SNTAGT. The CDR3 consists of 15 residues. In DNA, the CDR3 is TGTGCCAGCAGTCCGGAGGACTCTGGGGCCAACGTCCGGACTTTC. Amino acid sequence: CASSPEDSGANVRTF.

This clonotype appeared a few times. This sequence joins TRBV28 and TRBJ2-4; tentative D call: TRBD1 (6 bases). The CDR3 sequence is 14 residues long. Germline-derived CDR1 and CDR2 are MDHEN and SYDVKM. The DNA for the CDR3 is TGTGCACACGGATCCAGGGACACTAAAAACATTCAGTACTTC. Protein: CAHGSRDTKNIQYF.

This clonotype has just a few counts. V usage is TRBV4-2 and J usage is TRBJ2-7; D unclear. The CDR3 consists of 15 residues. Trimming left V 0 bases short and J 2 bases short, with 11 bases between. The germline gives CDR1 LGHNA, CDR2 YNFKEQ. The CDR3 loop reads CASSQELLSTYEQYF. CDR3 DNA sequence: TGTGCCAGCAGCCAAGAACTCCTTTCAACCTACGAGCAGTACTTC.

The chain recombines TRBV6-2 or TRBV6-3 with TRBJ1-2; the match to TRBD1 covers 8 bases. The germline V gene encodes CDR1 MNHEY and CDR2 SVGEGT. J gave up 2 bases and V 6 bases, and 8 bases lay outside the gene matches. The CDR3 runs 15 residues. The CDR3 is CASSFGDRPNYGYTF. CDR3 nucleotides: TGTGCCAGCAGCTTCGGGGACAGGCCAAACTATGGCTACACCTTC.